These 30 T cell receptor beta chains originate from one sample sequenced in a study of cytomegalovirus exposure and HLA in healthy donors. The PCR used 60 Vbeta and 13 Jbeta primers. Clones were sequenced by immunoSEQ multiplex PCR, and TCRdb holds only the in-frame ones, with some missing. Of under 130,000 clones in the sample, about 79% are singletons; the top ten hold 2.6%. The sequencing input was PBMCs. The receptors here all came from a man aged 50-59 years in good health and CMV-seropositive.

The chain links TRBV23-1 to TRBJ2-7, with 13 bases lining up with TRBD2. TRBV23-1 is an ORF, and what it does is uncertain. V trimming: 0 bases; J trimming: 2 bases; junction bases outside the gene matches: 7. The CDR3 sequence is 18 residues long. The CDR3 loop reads CASSQSQGLAGVPYEQYF. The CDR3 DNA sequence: TGCGCCAGCAGTCAATCTCAAGGACTAGCGGGAGTCCCCTACGAGCAGTACTTC.

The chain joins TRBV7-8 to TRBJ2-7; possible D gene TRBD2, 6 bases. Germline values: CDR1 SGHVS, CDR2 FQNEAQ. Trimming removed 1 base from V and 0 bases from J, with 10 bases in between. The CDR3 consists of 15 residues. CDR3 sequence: CASSLVAVHSYEQYF. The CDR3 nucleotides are TGTGCCAGCAGCTTAGTAGCGGTTCACTCCTACGAGCAGTACTTC.

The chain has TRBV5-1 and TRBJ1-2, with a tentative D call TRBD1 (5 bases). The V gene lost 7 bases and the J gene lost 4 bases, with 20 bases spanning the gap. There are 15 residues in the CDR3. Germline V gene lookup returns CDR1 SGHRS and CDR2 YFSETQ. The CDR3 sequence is CASPPDGGAAYGYTF. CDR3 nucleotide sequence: TGCGCCAGCCCCCCGGACGGAGGGGCTGCCTATGGCTACACCTTC.

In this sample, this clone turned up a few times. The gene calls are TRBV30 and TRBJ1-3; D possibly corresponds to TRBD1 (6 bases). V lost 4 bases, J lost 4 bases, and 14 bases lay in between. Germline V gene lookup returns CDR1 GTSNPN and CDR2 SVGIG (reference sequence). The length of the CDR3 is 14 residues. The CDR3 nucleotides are TGTGCCTGGACGATAGGCCAGGGGGGAAACACCATATATTTT. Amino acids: CAWTIGQGGNTIYF.

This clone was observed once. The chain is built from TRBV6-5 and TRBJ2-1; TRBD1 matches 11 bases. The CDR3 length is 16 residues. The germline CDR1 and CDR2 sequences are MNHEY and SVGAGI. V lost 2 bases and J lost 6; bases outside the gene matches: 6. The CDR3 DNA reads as TGTGCCAGCAGTTACCCTGGACAGGGGGCCCCCAATGAGCAGTTCTTC. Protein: CASSYPGQGAPNEQFF.

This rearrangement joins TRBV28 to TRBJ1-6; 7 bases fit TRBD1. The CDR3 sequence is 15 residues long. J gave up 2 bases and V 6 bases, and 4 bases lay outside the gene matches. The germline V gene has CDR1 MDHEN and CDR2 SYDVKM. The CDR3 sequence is CASSPGTAYNSPLHF. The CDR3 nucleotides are TGTGCCAGCAGCCCCGGGACAGCCTATAATTCACCCCTCCACTTT.

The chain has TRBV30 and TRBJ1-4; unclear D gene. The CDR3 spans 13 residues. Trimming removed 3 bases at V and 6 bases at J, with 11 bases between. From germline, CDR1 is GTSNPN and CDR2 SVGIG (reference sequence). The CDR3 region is CAWSGQEDEKLFF. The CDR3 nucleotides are TGTGCCTGGAGCGGGCAGGAGGATGAAAAACTGTTTTTT.

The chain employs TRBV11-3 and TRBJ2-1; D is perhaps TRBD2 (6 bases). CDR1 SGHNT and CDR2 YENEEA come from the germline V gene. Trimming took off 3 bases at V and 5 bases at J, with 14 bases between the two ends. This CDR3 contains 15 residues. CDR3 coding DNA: TGTGCCAGCAGCTTCCGGGCCGGGACTGACAATGAGCAGTTCTTC. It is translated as CASSFRAGTDNEQFF.

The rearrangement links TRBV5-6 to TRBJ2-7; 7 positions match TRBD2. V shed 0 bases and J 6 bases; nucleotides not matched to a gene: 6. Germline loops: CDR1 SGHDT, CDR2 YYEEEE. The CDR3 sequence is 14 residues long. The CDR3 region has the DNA TGTGCCAGCAGCTTGGAGAGCAGCGGGGTCGAGCAGTACTTC. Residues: CASSLESSGVEQYF.

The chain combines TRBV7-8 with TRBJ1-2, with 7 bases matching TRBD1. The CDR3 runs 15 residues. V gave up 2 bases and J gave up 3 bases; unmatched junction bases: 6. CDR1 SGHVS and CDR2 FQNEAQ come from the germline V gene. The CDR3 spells CASSLRWQGDYGYTF. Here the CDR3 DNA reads TGTGCCAGCAGCTTAAGGTGGCAGGGGGACTATGGCTACACCTTC.

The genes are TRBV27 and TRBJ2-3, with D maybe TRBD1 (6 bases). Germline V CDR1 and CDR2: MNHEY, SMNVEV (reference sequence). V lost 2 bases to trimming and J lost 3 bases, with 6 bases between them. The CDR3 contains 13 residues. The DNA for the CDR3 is TGTGCCAGCAGTTTAAGGGGGACAGATACGCAGTATTTT. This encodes CASSLRGTDTQYF.

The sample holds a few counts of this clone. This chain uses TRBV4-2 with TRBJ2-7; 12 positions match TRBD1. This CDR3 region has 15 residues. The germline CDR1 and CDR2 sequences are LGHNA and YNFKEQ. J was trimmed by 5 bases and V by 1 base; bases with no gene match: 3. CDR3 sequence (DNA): TGTGCCAGCAGCCAAGCCGGGACAGGGGGCGACGAGCAGTACTTC. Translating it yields CASSQAGTGGDEQYF.

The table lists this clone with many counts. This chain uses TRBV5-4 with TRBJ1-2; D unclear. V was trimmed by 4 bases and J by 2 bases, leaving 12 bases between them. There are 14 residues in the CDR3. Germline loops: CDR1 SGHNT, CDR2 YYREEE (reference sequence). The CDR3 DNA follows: TGTGCCAGCAGCGTGGACGGGTGGAACTATGGCTACACCTTC. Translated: CASSVDGWNYGYTF.

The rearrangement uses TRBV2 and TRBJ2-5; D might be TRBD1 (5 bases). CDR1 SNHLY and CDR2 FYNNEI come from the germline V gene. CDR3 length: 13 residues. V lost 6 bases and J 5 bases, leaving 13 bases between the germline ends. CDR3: CASRLGPPETQYF. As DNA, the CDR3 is TGTGCCAGCAGATTGGGGCCCCCGGAGACCCAGTACTTC.

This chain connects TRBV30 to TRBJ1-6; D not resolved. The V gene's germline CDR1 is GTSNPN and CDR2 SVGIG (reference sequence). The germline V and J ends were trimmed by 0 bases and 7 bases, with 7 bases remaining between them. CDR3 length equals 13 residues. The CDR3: CAWSVQSNSPLHF. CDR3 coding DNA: TGTGCCTGGAGTGTTCAGTCCAATTCACCCCTCCACTTT.

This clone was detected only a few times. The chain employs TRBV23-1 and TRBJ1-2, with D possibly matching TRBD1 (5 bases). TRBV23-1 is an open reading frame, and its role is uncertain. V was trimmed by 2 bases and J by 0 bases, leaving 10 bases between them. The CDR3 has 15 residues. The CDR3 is CASSQTTEANYGYTF. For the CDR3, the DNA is TGCGCCAGCAGTCAAACGACAGAAGCTAACTATGGCTACACCTTC.

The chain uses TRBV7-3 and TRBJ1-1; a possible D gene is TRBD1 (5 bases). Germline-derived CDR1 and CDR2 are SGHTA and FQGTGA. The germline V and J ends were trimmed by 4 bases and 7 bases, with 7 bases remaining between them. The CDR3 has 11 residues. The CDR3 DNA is TGTGCCAGCAGCTCCGGGGGTGAAGCTTTCTTT. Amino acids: CASSSGGEAFF.

The CDR3 nucleotides read TGTGCCAGCAGCCCCCGGGGACTAGCGGGCACCTACGAGCAGTACTTC. Translated, it gives CASSPRGLAGTYEQYF. The V call is TRBV13, the J call TRBJ2-7, with 12 bases matching TRBD2. The CDR3 length is 16 residues. Per the germline V gene, CDR1 is PRHDT and CDR2 is FYEKMQ (reference sequence). V shed 5 bases, J shed 2 bases, and the junction held 7 bases outside the gene matches.

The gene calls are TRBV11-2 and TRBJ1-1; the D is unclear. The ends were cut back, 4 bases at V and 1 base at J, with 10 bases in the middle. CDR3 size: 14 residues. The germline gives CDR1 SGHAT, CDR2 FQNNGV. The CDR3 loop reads CASSSRGRNTEAFF. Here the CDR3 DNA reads TGTGCCAGCAGCTCAAGAGGGAGGAACACTGAAGCTTTCTTT.

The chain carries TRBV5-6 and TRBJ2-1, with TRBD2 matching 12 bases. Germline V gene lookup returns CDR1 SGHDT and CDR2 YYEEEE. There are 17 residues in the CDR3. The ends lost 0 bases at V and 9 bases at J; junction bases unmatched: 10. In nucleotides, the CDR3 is TGTGCCAGCAGCTTGGGTCCCTCTAGCGGGGGGGCCCGTGAGCAGTTCTTC. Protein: CASSLGPSSGGAREQFF. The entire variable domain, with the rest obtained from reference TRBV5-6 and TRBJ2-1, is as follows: DAGVTQSPTHLIKTRGQQVTLRCSPKSGHDTVSWYQQALGQGPQFIFQYYEEEERQRGNFPDRFSGHQFPNYSSELNVNALLLGDSALYLCASSLGPSSGGAREQFFGPGTRLTVL.

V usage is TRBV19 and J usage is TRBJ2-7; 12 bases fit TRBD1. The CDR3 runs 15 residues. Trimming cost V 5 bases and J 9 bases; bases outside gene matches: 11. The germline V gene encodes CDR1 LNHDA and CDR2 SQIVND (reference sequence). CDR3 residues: CASSERPGQGASQYF. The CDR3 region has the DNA TGTGCCAGTAGTGAACGGCCGGGACAGGGGGCGTCGCAGTACTTC.

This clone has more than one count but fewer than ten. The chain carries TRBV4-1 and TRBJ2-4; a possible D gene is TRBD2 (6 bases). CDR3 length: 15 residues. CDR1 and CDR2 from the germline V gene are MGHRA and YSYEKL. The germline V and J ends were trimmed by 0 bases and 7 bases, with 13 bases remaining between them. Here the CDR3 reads CASSQELAGTNIQYF. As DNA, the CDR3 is TGCGCCAGCAGCCAAGAACTTGCGGGGACGAACATTCAGTACTTC.

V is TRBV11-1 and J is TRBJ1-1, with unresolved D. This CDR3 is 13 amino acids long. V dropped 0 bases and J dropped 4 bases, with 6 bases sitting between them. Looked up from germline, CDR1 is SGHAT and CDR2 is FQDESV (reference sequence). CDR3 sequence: CASSLAGGTEAFF. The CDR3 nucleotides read TGTGCCAGCAGCTTAGCGGGAGGCACTGAAGCTTTCTTT.

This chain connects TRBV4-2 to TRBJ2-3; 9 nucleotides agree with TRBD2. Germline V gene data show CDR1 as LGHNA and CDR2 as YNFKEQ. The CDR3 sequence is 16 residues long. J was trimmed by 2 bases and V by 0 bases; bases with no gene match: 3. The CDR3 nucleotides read TGTGCCAGCAGCCAAGATGGGACTAGCCCCACAGATACGCAGTATTTT. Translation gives CASSQDGTSPTDTQYF.

The CDR3 loop is CASSLGGGYNSPLHF. DNA of the CDR3: TGTGCCAGCAGCTTGGGGGGGGGCTATAATTCACCCCTCCACTTT. The chain links TRBV5-4 to TRBJ1-6, with D perhaps matching TRBD1 (5 bases). The CDR3 covers 15 residues. V was clipped by 0 bases and J by 3 bases, with 7 bases between them. Germline V lookup: CDR1 SGHNT, CDR2 YYREEE (reference sequence).

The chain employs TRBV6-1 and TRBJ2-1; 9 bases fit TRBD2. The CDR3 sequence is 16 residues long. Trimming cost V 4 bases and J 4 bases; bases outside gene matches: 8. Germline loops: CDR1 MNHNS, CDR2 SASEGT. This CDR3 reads CASSAASGTQYNEQFF. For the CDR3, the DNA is TGTGCCAGCAGTGCAGCTAGCGGGACCCAATACAATGAGCAGTTCTTC.

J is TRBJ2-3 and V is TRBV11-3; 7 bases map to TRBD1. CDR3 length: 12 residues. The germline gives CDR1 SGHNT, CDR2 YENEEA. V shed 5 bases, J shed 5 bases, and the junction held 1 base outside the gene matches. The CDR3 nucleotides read TGTGCCAGCAGCCACAGGGGAGATACGCAGTATTTT. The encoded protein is CASSHRGDTQYF.

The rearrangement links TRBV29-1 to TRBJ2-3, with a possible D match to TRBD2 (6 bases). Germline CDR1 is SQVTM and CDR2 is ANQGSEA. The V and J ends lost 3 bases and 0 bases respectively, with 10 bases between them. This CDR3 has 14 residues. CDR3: CSVEEGGSTDTQYF. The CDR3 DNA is TGCAGCGTTGAGGAAGGAGGGAGCACAGATACGCAGTATTTT.

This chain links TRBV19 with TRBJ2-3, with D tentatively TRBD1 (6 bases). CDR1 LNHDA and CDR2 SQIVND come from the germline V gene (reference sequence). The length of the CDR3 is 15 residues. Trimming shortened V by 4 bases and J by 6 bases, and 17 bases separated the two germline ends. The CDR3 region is CASSREATGWDTQYF. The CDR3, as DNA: TGTGCCAGTAGTAGGGAAGCGACAGGATGGGATACGCAGTATTTT.

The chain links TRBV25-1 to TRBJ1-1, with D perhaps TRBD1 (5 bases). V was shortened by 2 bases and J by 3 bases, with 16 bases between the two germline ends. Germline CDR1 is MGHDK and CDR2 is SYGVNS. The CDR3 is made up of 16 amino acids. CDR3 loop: CASSEHQGGGDTEAFF. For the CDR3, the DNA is TGTGCCAGCAGTGAACATCAGGGAGGCGGCGACACTGAAGCTTTCTTT.